This TCR beta chain was captured by sequencing in a study of cytomegalovirus exposure and HLA in healthy donors. This clone appeared a single time. The PCR ran on 60 Vbeta and 13 Jbeta primers. Generated by immunoSEQ multiplex PCR, the TCRdb table keeps only in-frame clones and is missing some. Of 210,000 or so clones listed, more than 70% were seen once; the top ten hold about 0.45%. Germline CDR1 MNHEY, CDR2 SVGAGI. V was cut by 6 bases and J by 2 bases, with 15 bases left in between. The CDR3 consists of 15 residues. The chain uses TRBV6-5 and TRBJ2-3; D possibly corresponds to TRBD2 (6 bases). The specimen was PBMCs. The sequence was obtained from a boy younger than 18 in good health and CMV-seronegative. The CDR3 DNA reads TGTGCCAGCAGCCCGCGGGGCGGGGTCACAGATACGCAGTATTTT. Its translation is CASSPRGGVTDTQYF.